This T cell receptor beta chain was captured by sequencing in a study of T cells in pancreatic ductal adenocarcinoma. Note on this clone: Antigen unknown.

No neoadjuvant therapy was given to the selected pancreatic ductal adenocarcinoma patients before their surgery. V was pared by 5 bases and J by 15 bases, with 14 bases of the junction left unmatched. Germline-derived CDR1 and CDR2 are MNHEY and SVGAGI. This CDR3 comprises 14 residues. General observations from the study: Tumor samples had fewer productive templates and 6.5 to 10-fold fewer unique clonotypes than blood. Tumor-versus-blood clonality comparisons may be biased toward lower tumor diversity. The resected cohort was biased toward the minority with early-stage disease. No significant tumor-blood clonality difference; means were about 0.11 and 0.072.

Method: immunoSEQ multiplex PCR; TCRdb's copy keeps in-frame clones and lacks some. In the table there are 97,000 or so clones, 90% to 95% of which are singletons. The sequencing input was PBMCs. This TCR came from a human donor with pancreatic ductal adenocarcinoma. The V gene is TRBV6-5, the J gene TRBJ2-1, with 9 bases lining up with TRBD1. Here the CDR3 reads CASSQLMTGGKMFF. The DNA for the CDR3 is TGTGCCAGCAGTCAACTAATGACAGGGGGGAAAATGTTCTTC.